Presented here are 13 T cell receptor beta chains from one specimen sequenced in a study of cytomegalovirus exposure and HLA in healthy donors. Method: immunoSEQ multiplex PCR; TCRdb's copy keeps in-frame clones and lacks some. The profile covers 150,000 to 200,000 clones, with approximately 89% appearing a single time and 3.5% to 4.5% taken by the ten largest. Sample: PBMCs. The receptor source for this set is a man between 18 and 35 years old in good health and CMV-seropositive.

This rearrangement joins TRBV29-1 to TRBJ2-3; 8 nucleotides agree with TRBD1. V trimming: 5 bases; J trimming: 1 base; junction bases outside the gene matches: 5. The length of the CDR3 is 14 residues. Germline V lookup: CDR1 SQVTM, CDR2 ANQGSEA. The CDR3 bases are TGCAGCGTTCAGGGGGCGAGGGGCACAGATACGCAGTATTTT. Translating gives CSVQGARGTDTQYF.

The chain couples TRBV19 to TRBJ2-1; 8 nucleotides line up with TRBD2. V trimming: 3 bases; J trimming: 0 bases; junction bases outside the gene matches: 4. Germline V gives CDR1 LNHDA, CDR2 SQIVND (reference sequence). CDR3 length: 16 amino acids. The DNA for the CDR3 is TGTGCCAGTAGTATTAAGACTAGCGTCTCCTACAATGAGCAGTTCTTC. It encodes CASSIKTSVSYNEQFF.

The chain combines TRBV30 with TRBJ2-3; D gene ambiguous. The CDR3 spans 13 residues. V was pared by 4 bases and J by 3 bases, with 11 bases between. Germline values: CDR1 GTSNPN, CDR2 SVGIG (reference sequence). CDR3 sequence (DNA): TGTGCCTGGAACTATAGAATTACAGATACGCAGTATTTT. Translating it yields CAWNYRITDTQYF.

The chain uses TRBV7-6 and TRBJ2-5; 7 positions agree with TRBD1. The junction had 14 bases not matched to a gene; V was cut back by 5 bases and J by 5 bases. This CDR3 contains 16 residues. From germline, CDR1 is SGHVS and CDR2 FNYEAQ. This CDR3 reads CASSVNMRGGAETQYF. For the CDR3, the DNA is TGTGCCAGCAGCGTAAACATGCGAGGGGGCGCGGAGACCCAGTACTTC. The full variable domain, completed using reference TRBV7-6 and TRBJ2-5, is GAGVSQSPRYKVTKRGQDVALRCDPISGHVSLYWYRQALGQGPEFLTYFNYEAQQDKSGLPNDRFSAERPEGSISTLTIQRTEQRDSAMYRCASSVNMRGGAETQYFGPGTRLLVL.

As regards this clone: Distinct nucleotide sequences in the sample also encode this CDR3. The chain uses TRBV7-9 and TRBJ1-4; D gene ambiguous. The V gene lost 1 base and the J gene lost 4 bases, with 7 bases spanning the gap. The length of the CDR3 is 14 residues. Germline CDR1 is SEHNR and CDR2 is FQNEAQ (reference sequence). In DNA, the CDR3 is TGTGCCAGCAGCTTAGGACATGTTAATGAAAAACTGTTTTTT. Protein sequence: CASSLGHVNEKLFF.

The genes are TRBV9 and TRBJ2-3, with 8 bases that match TRBD2. This CDR3 has 15 residues. Germline-derived CDR1 and CDR2 are SGDLS and YYNGEE. Trimming took 1 base from V and 2 from J; bases not matched to a gene: 3. The CDR3: CASSVTSGNTDTQYF. The CDR3 DNA follows: TGTGCCAGCAGCGTAACTAGCGGAAACACAGATACGCAGTATTTT. Combining the CDR3 with reference TRBV9 and TRBJ2-3 gives the whole variable domain DSGVTQTPKHLITATGQRVTLRCSPRSGDLSVYWYQQSLDQGLQFLIQYYNGEERAKGNILERFSAQQFPDLHSELNLSSLELGDSALYFCASSVTSGNTDTQYFGPGTRLTVL.

V is TRBV29-1 and J is TRBJ2-3; 9 bases line up with TRBD2. V trimming: 1 base; J trimming: 3 bases; junction bases outside the gene matches: 5. The CDR3 totals 15 residues. The germline gives CDR1 SQVTM, CDR2 ANQGSEA. CDR3 amino acids: CSVEGAGGRTDTQYF. The CDR3 DNA is TGCAGCGTTGAAGGTGCGGGAGGGCGGACAGATACGCAGTATTTT.

The chain has TRBV7-2 and TRBJ2-5, with 7 bases fitting TRBD2. V was clipped by 2 bases and J by 1 base; unmatched bases: 7. Germline-derived CDR1 and CDR2 are SGHTA and FQGNSA. The CDR3 loop spans 16 amino acids. The CDR3 here is CASSLSSGRFQETQYF. The CDR3, as DNA: TGTGCCAGCAGCTTATCTAGCGGACGTTTCCAAGAGACCCAGTACTTC.

The chain joins TRBV4-1 to TRBJ2-1, with TRBD2 matching 10 bases. The CDR3 totals 15 residues. Germline lookup yields CDR1 MGHRA and CDR2 YSYEKL. V lost 4 bases, J lost 6 bases, and 6 bases stayed unmatched. For the CDR3, the DNA is TGCGCCAGCAGCCTCGGGACTAGCGCAATCAATGAGCAGTTCTTC. It specifies CASSLGTSAINEQFF.

This sequence joins TRBV5-4 and TRBJ2-6; 10 bases align to TRBD2. CDR1 and CDR2 from the germline V gene are SGHNT and YYREEE (reference sequence). The V and J ends lost 2 bases and 0 bases, in that order; junction bases with no gene match: 5. The CDR3 contains 18 residues. CDR3 sequence reads: CASSFLAGAFSGANVLTF. For the CDR3, the DNA is TGTGCCAGCAGCTTTCTAGCGGGAGCCTTCTCTGGGGCCAACGTCCTGACTTTC.

The J gene is TRBJ1-5, the V gene TRBV6-1, with 7 positions matching TRBD1. The germline V gene has CDR1 MNHNS and CDR2 SASEGT. This CDR3 spans 15 amino acids. The V and J ends lost 11 bases and 7 bases, in that order; junction bases with no gene match: 17. This CDR3 is CASLKGAGQHQPQHF. Written as DNA, the CDR3 is TGTGCCTCTTTGAAGGGGGCGGGGCAGCACCAGCCCCAGCATTTT.

The rearrangement joins TRBV7-8 to TRBJ2-3, with D possibly matching TRBD1 (6 bases). CDR1 is SGHVS and CDR2 is FQNEAQ in the germline V gene. V was clipped by 4 bases and J by 3 bases, with 11 bases between them. The CDR3 totals 14 residues. For the CDR3, the DNA is TGTGCCAGCAGCTACAGGGTCCTGACAGATACGCAGTATTTT. It translates to CASSYRVLTDTQYF.

This chain joins TRBV11-3 and TRBJ2-3; D may be TRBD1 (6 bases). Trimming stripped 5 bases from V and 0 bases from J, with 15 bases between. In germline, CDR1 is SGHNT, CDR2 YENEEA. The CDR3 loop spans 16 amino acids. CDR3 sequence reads: CASSPFGQGSTDTQYF. The CDR3 DNA reads TGTGCCAGCAGCCCCTTTGGGCAGGGGAGCACAGATACGCAGTATTTT.